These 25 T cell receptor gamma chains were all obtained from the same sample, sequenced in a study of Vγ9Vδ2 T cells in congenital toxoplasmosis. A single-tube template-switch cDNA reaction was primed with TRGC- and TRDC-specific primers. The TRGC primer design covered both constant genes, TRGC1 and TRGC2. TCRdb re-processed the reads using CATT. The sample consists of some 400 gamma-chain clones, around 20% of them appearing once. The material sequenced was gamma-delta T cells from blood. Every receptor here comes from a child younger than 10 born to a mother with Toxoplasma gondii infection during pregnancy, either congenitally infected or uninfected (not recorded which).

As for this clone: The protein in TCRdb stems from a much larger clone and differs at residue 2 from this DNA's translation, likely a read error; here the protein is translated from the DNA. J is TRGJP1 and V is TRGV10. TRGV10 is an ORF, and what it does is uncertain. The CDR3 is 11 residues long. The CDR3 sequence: CTAYTGWFKIF. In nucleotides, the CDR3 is TGTACTGCGTACACTGGTTGGTTCAAGATATTT.

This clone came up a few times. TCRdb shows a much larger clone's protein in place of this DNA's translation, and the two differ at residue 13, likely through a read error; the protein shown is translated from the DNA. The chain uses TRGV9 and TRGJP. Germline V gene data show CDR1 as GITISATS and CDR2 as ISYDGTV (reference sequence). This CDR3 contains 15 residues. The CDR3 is CALWERTVGKKIEVF. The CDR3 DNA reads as TGTGCCTTGTGGGAAAGGACGGTGGGCAAAAAAATCGAGGTATTT.

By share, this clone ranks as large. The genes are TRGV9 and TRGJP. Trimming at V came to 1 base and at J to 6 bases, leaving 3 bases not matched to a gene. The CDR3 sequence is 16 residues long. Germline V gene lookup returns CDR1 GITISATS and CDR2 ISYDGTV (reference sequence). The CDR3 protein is CALWEVSELGKKIKVF. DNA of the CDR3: TGTGCCTTGTGGGAGGTCTCAGAGTTGGGCAAAAAAATCAAGGTATTT.

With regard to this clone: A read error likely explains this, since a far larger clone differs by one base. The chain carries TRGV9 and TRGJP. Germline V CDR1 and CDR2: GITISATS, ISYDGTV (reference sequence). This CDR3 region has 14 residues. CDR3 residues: CTLWQELGKKIKVF. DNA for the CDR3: TGTACCTTGTGGCAAGAGTTGGGCAAAAAAATCAAGGTATTT.

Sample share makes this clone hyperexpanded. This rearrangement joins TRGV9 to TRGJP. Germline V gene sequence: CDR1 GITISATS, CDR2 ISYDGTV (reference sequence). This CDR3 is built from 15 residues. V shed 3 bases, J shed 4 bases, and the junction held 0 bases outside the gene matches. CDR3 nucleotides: TGTGCCTTGTGGGAGCAAGAGTTGGGCAAAAAAATCAAGGTATTT. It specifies CALWEQELGKKIKVF.

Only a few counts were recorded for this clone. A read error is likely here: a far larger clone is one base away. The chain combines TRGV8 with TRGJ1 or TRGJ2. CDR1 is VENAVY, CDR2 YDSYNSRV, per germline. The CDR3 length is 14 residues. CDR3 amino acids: CATWDRWNYYKKLF. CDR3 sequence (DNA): TGTGCCACCTGGGATCGGTGGAATTATTATAAGAAACTTTTT.

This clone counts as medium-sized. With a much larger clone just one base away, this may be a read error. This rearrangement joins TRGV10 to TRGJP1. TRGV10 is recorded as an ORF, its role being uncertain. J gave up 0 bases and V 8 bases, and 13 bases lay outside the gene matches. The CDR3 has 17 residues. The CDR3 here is CAAWDYKANTTGWFKIF. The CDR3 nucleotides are TGTGCTGCGTGGGATTATAAGGCAAATACCACTGGTTGGTTCAAGATATTT.

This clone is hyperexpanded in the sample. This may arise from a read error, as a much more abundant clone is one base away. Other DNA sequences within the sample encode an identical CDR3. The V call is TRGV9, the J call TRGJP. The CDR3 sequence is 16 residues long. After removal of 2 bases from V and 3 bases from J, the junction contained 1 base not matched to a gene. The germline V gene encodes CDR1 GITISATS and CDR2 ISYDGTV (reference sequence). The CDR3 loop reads CALWEAQELGKKIKVF. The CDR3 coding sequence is TGTGCCTTGTGGGAGGCGCAAGAGTTGGGCAAAAAAATCAAGGTATTT.

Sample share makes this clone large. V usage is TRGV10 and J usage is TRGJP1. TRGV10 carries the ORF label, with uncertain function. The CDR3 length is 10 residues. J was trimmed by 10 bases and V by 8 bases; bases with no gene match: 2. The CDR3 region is CAAWDWFKIF. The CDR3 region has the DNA TGTGCTGCGTGGGATTGGTTCAAGATATTT.

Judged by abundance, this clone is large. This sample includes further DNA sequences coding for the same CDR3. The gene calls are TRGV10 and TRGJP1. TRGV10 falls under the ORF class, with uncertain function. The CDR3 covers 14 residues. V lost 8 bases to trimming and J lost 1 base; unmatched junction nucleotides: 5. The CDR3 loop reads CAAWDLTTGWFKIF. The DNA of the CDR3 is TGTGCTGCGTGGGACCTTACCACTGGTTGGTTCAAGATATTT.

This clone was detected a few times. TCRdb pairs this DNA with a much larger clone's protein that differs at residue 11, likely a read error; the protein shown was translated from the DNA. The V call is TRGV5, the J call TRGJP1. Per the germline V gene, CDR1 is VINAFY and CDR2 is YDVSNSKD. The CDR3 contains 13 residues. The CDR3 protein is CATWVGTGWFEIF. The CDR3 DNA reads TGTGCCACCTGGGTTGGCACTGGTTGGTTCGAGATATTT.

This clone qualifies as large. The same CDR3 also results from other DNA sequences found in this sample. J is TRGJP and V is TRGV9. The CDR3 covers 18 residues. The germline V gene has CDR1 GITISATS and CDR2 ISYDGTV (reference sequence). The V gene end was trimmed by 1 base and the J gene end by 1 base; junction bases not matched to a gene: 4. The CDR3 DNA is TGTGCCTTGTGGGAGGTCCCGGGGCAAGAGTTGGGCAAAAAAATCAAGGTATTT. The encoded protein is CALWEVPGQELGKKIKVF.

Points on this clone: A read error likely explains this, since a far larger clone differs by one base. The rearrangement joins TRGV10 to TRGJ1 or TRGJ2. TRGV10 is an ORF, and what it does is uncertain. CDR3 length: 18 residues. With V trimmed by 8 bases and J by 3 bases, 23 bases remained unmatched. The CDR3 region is CAAWDPSITTAFYYKKLF. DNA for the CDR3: TGTGCTGCGTGGGATCCTAGCATAACCACAGCCTTTTATTATAAGAAACTCTTT.

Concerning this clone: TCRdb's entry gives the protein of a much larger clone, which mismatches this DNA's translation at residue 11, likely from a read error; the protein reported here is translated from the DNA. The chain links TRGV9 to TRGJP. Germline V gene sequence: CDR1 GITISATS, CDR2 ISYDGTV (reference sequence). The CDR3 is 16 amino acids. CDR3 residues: CALWEVQELGEKIKVF. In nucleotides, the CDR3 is TGTGCCTTGTGGGAGGTGCAAGAGTTGGGCGAAAAAATCAAGGTATTT.

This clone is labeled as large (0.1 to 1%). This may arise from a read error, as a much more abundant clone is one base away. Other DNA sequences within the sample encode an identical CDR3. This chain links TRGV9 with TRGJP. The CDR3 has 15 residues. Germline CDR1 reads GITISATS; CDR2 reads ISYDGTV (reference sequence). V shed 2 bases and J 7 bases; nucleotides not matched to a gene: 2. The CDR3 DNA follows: TGTGCCTTGTGGGAGGAGGAGTTGGGCAAAAAAATCAAGGTATTT. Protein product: CALWEEELGKKIKVF.

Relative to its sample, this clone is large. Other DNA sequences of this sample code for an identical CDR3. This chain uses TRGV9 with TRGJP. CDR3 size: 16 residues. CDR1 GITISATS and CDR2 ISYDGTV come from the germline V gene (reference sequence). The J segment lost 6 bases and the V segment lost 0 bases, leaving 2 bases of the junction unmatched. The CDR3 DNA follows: TGTGCCTTGTGGGAGGTGACAGAGTTGGGCAAAAAAATCAAGGTATTT. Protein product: CALWEVTELGKKIKVF.

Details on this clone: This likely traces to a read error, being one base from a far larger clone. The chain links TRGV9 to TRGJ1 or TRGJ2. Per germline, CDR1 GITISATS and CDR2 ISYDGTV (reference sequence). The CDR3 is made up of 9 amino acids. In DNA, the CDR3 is TGTGCCGTGTGGGAGGAGAAACTCTTT. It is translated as CAVWEEKLF.

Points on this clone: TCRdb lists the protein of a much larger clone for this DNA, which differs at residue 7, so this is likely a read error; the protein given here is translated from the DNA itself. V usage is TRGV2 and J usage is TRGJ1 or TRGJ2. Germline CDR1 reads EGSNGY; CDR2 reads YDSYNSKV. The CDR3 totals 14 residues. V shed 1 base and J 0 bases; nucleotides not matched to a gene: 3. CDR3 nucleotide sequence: TGTGCCACCTGGGACGGCCGGAATTATTATAAGAAACTCTTT. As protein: CATWDGRNYYKKLF.

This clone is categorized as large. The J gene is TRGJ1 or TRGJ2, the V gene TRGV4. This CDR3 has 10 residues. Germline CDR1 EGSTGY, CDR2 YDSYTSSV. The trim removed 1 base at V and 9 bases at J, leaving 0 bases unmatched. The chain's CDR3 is CATWDGKKLF. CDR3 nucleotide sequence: TGTGCCACCTGGGATGGTAAGAAACTCTTT.

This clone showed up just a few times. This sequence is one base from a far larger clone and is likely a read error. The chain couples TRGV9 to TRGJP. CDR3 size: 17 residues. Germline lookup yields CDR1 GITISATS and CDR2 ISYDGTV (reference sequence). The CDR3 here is CALWKVVEELGKKIKVF. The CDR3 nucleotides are TGTGCCTTGTGGAAGGTGGTCGAAGAGTTGGGCAAAAAAATCAAGGTATTT.

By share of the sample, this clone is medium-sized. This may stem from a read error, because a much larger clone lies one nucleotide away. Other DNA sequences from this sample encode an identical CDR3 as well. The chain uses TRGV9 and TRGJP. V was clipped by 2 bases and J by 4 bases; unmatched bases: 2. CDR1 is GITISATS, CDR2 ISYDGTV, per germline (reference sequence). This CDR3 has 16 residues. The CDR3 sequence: CALWEAQELGKKIKVF. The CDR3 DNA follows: TGTGCCTTGTGGGAGGCACAAGAGTTGGGCAAAAAAATCAAGGTATTT.

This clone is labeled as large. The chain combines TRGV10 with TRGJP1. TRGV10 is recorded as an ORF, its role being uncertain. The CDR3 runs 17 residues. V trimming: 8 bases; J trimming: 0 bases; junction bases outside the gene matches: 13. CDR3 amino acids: CAAWDYMANTTGWFKIF. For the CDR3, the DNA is TGTGCTGCGTGGGATTATATGGCAAATACCACTGGTTGGTTCAAGATATTT.

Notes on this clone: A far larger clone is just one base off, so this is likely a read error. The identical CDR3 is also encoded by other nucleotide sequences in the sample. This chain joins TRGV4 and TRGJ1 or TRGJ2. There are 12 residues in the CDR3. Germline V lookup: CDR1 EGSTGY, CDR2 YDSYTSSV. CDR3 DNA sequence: TGTGCCACCTGGGATGGAGGTTATAAGAAGCTCTTT. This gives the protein CATWDGGYKKLF.

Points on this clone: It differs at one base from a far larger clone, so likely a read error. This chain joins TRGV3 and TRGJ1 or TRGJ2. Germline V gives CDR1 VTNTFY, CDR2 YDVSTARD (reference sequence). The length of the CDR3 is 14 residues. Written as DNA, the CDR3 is TGTGCTACCTGGGATTACTCGAATTATTATAAGAAACTCTTT. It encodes CATWDYSNYYKKLF.

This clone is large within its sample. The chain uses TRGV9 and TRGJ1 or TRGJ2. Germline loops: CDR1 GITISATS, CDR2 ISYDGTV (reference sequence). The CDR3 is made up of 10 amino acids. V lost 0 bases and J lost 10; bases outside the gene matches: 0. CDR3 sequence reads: CALWEVKKLF. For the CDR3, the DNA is TGTGCCTTGTGGGAGGTGAAGAAACTCTTT.